These 5 T cell receptor beta chains were sequenced from one sample in a study of cytomegalovirus exposure and HLA in healthy donors. Primers for the PCR totalled 60 Vbeta and 13 Jbeta. Measured with immunoSEQ multiplex PCR; TCRdb has only the in-frame clones, and not every one. The sample contains some 98,000 clones, approximately 80% of which appear only once. The sequenced sample was PBMCs. The receptors shown here come from a human donor in good health.

This clone was seen just once. This chain joins TRBV5-1 and TRBJ1-4; 9 nucleotides align to TRBD1. With 4 bases clipped from V and 8 bases from J, the junction kept 12 bases outside the gene matches. Germline loops: CDR1 SGHRS, CDR2 YFSETQ. This CDR3 has 16 amino acids. In DNA form, the CDR3 reads TGCGCCAGCAGCCTTACCACGGGACAGGGTGAAGAAAAACTGTTTTTT. Protein: CASSLTTGQGEEKLFF.

The chain recombines TRBV4-1 with TRBJ2-7; 9 nucleotides line up with TRBD1. V shed 3 bases and J 1 base; nucleotides not matched to a gene: 1. The CDR3 totals 14 residues. Per the germline V gene, CDR1 is MGHRA and CDR2 is YSYEKL. The CDR3 nucleotides read TGCGCCAGCAGCCAGACAGGGGGGTCCTACGAGCAGTACTTC. The encoded protein is CASSQTGGSYEQYF.

The gene calls are TRBV6-5 and TRBJ2-7; maybe TRBD2 (5 bases). This CDR3 spans 14 amino acids. V shed 7 bases and J shed 3 bases, with 16 bases lying between them. Germline V lookup: CDR1 MNHEY, CDR2 SVGAGI. CDR3 loop: CASTSLEPFYEQYF. For the CDR3, the DNA is TGTGCCAGCACCTCACTAGAGCCCTTCTACGAGCAGTACTTC.

The chain has TRBV19 and TRBJ1-5, with 7 bases identical to TRBD1. The CDR3 sequence is 14 residues long. J lost 1 base, V lost 4 bases, and 1 base had no gene match. Germline V gene sequence: CDR1 LNHDA, CDR2 SQIVND (reference sequence). The CDR3 spells CASSKDRSNQPQHF. Here the CDR3 DNA reads TGTGCCAGTAGTAAGGACAGGAGCAATCAGCCCCAGCATTTT.

V usage is TRBV6-5 and J usage is TRBJ1-5, with a tentative D call TRBD1 (5 bases). V shed 6 bases and J shed 10 bases, with 16 bases lying between them. Germline CDR1 reads MNHEY; CDR2 reads SVGAGI. This CDR3 spans 13 amino acids. The CDR3 sequence is CASRPRQLDPQHF. In DNA, the CDR3 is TGTGCCAGCAGACCTCGACAGCTTGATCCCCAGCATTTT.